A selection of T cell receptor beta chains follows, all from one sample in a study of blood T cell repertoires in COVID-19. Sequencing was performed with immunoSEQ multiplex PCR; in TCRdb, only in-frame clones are kept and a portion is missing. The sample shows roughly 110,000 clones, less than 85% of them seen only once. The sample consisted of peripheral blood. Receptors originate from a woman in her sixties with acute or convalescent COVID-19. The conserved cysteine and the conserved F or W are not part of the CDR3 here. D genes are given only for firm matches.

d_gene	v_gene	CDR3aa
-	TRBV20-1	SAIRGGGYT
-	TRBV5-8	ASSLALNSQETQY
TRBD1	TRBV3-1/TRBV3-2	ASSQVWDRGPNTEAF
TRBD1	TRBV7-8	ASSLAQGAQGYT
TRBD1	TRBV7-2	ASSFRGTAYGYT
-	TRBV6-4	ASSQHAFRQPQH
-	TRBV6-2/TRBV6-3	ASSPRENHSGQETQY
TRBD1	TRBV19	ASSRGTFATNEKLF
TRBD2	TRBV7-9	ASSSQGTSGGLHTQY
TRBD2	TRBV7-2	ASSLVRGTTFREETQY
-	TRBV2	ASSGLGLAGETQY
-	TRBV21-1	ASRDRANNEQF
-	TRBV28	ATQSYGGPQH
-	TRBV18	ASSAIQESGGDTEAF
-	TRBV3-1/TRBV3-2	ASSQASPLH
-	TRBV6-5	ASRPTRWDANEQF
-	TRBV4-2	ASSLSYGEQY
-	TRBV4-1	ASSQELRFANTGELF
-	TRBV19	ASSIGQGTNYGYT
TRBD1	TRBV23-1	ASSQGAGGSSGNTIY
TRBD2	TRBV18	ASSPGGRENEQF
-	TRBV7-2	ASSLVGGANVETQY
TRBD2	TRBV19	ASSAGGGTDTQY
TRBD1	TRBV5-4	ASSSMGQMNTEAF
TRBD2	TRBV2	ASSAASGGATYEQY
-	TRBV5-4	ASSLPEHGYT
TRBD1	TRBV20-1	SASGVRDRQETQY
-	TRBV5-6	ASSLGPRGNQPQH
TRBD1	TRBV29-1	SASGGNYGYT
-	TRBV6-5	ASSYDATATDTQY
-	TRBV28	ASSLQNYGYT
-	TRBV7-2	ASSLMGPAGLYGYT
-	TRBV2	ASRGGTGGPETQY
-	TRBV28	ASSRPVRPQH
-	TRBV6-2/TRBV6-3	ASSPQGGSSYEQY
-	TRBV10-3	AISELGGNEQF
TRBD1	TRBV19	ASTDRTYEQY
-	TRBV4-1	ASSQPTTGNTEAF
-	TRBV30	AWSGPHRQAGYT
TRBD1	TRBV19	ASSVTGGEQY